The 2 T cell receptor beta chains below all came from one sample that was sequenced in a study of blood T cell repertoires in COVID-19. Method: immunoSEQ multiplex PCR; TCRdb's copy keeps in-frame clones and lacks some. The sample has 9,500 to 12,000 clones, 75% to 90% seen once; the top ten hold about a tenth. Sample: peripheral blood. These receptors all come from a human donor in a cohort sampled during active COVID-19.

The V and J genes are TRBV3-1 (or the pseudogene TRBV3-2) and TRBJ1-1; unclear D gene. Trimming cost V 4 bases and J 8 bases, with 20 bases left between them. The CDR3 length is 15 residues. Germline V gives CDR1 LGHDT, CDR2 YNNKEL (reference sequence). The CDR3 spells CASSPTDGRGSEAFF. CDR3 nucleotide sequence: TGTGCCAGCAGCCCCACGGACGGGAGAGGTTCCGAAGCTTTCTTT.

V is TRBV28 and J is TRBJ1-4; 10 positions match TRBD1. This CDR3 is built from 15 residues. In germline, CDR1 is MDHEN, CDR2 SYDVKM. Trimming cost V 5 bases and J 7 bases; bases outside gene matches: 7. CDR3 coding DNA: TGTGCCAGCAGTCTAATGGACAGGGGGGGTGAAAAACTGTTTTTT. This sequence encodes CASSLMDRGGEKLFF.